This T cell receptor beta chain was sequenced in a study of human T cells and chemical hapten exposure. Notes on this clonotype: Its antigen is unknown.

Specified time point: patch test 3, about 24 weeks after DPC sensitization. Treatment described: therapeutic diphenylcyclopropenone sensitization with weekly scalp DPC. Unfractionated whole blood yielded the extracted total RNA. Study conclusions and caveats: Relative to control repertoires, expanded TCRs gave rise to significantly more large CDR3 similarity clusters. Following DPC sensitization, TCRs present above 1 in 1000 frequency showed no change.

One entry per CDR3 protein, called by TCRdb with MiXCR from the RACE reads. The table lists 150,000 to 200,000 distinct CDR3 sequences, roughly a quarter of them singletons. The receptor was derived from a woman aged 18-35 years with alopecia areata. Some clones in this sample may be carry-over from other donors' samples. The sequenced sample was whole blood, obtained in connection with sensitization to the hapten diphenylcyclopropenone (DPC).

CDR3 sequence: CASSMELAVQETQYF. The CDR3 nucleotides are TGTGCCAGTAGTATGGAACTAGCAGTTCAAGAGACCCAGTACTTC. The chain combines TRBV19 with TRBJ2-5; D may be TRBD2 (6 bases). Trimming removed 3 bases at V and 2 bases at J, with 13 bases between. CDR1 is LNHDA and CDR2 is SQIVND in the germline V gene (reference sequence). The CDR3 is made up of 15 amino acids.